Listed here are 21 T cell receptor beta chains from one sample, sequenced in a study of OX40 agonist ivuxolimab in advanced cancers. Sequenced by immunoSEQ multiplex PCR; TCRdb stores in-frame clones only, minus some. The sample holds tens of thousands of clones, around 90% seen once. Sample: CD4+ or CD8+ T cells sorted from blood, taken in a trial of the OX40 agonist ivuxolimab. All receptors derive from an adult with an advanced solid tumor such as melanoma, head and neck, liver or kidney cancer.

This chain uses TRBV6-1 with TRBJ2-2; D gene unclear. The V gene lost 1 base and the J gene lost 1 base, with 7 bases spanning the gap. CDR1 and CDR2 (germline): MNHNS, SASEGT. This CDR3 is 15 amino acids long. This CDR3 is CASSEGQWNTGELFF. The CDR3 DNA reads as TGTGCCAGCAGTGAAGGGCAGTGGAACACCGGGGAGCTGTTTTTT.

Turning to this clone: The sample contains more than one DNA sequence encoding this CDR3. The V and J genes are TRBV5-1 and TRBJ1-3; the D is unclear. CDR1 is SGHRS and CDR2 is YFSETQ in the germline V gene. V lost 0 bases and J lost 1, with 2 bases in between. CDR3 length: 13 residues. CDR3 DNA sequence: TGCGCCAGCAGCTTGGGTTCTGGAAACACCATATATTTT. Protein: CASSLGSGNTIYF.

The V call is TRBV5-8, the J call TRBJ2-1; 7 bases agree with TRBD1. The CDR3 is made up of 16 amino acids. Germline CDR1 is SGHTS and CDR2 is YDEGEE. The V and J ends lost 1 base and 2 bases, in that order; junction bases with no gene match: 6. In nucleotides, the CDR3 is TGTGCCAGCAGCTTGAGGAGGACAGGCGCCTACAATGAGCAGTTCTTC. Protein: CASSLRRTGAYNEQFF.

Here the CDR3 DNA reads TGTGCCAGCAGCTTGTCAAGGGACTATCGCTACGAGCAGTACTTC. This codes for CASSLSRDYRYEQYF. The chain links TRBV5-6 to TRBJ2-7, with TRBD2 matching over 7 bases. V lost 1 base, J lost 3 bases, and 7 bases stayed unmatched. The CDR3 loop spans 15 amino acids. Germline loops: CDR1 SGHDT, CDR2 YYEEEE.

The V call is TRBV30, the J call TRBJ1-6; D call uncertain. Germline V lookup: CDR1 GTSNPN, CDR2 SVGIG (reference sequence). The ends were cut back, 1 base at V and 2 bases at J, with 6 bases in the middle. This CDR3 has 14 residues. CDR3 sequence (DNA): TGTGCCTGGAGTGCAGCAACCTATAATTCACCCCTCCACTTT. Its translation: CAWSAATYNSPLHF.

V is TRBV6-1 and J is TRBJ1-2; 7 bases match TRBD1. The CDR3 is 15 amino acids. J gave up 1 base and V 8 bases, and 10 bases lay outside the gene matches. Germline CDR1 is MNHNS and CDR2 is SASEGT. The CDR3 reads CASRREQGFNYGYTF. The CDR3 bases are TGTGCCAGCCGCCGGGAACAGGGGTTTAACTATGGCTACACCTTC.

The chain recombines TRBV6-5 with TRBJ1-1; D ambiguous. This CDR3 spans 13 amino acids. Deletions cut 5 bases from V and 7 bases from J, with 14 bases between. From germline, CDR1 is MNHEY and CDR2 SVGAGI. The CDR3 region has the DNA TGTGCCAGCAGTGAATCAGGAAACGGTGAAGCTTTCTTT. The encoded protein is CASSESGNGEAFF.

The CDR3 sequence is CAIGDSTDTQYF. The CDR3 nucleotides read TGTGCCATCGGGGACAGCACAGATACGCAGTATTTT. The chain combines TRBV10-3 with TRBJ2-3; the D call may be TRBD1 or TRBD2 (5 bases each). V lost 8 bases, J lost 0 bases, and 6 bases lay in between. The CDR3 loop spans 12 amino acids. Germline lookup yields CDR1 ENHRY and CDR2 SYGVKD.

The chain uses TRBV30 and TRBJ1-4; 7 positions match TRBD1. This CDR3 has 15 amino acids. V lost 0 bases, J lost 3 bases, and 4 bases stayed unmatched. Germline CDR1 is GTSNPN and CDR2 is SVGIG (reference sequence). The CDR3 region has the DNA TGTGCCTGGAGTGTAATGGGACAGCCTAATGAAAAACTGTTTTTT. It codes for CAWSVMGQPNEKLFF.

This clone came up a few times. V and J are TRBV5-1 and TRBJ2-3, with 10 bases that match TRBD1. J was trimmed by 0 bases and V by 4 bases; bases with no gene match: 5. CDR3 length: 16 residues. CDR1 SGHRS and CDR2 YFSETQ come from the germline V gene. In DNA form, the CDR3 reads TGCGCCAGCAGCACCGGACAGGGGGGGAGCACAGATACGCAGTATTTT. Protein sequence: CASSTGQGGSTDTQYF.

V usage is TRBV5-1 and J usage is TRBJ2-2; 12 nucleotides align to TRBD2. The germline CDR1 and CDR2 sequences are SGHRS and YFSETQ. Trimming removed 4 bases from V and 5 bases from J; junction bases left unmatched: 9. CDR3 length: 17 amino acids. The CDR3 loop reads CASSPALTSGGTGELFF. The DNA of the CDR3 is TGCGCCAGCAGCCCCGCCCTAACTAGCGGGGGGACCGGGGAGCTGTTTTTT.

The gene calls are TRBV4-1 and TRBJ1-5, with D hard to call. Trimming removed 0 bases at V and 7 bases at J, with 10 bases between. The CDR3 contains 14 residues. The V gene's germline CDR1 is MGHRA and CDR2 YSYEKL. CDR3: CASSQDVVSQPQHF. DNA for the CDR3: TGCGCCAGCAGCCAAGATGTTGTCAGCCAGCCCCAGCATTTT.

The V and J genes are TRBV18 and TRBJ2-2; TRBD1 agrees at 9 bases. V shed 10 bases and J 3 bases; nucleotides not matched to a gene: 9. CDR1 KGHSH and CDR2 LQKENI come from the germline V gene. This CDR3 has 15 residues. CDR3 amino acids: CAIRPGQGYTGELFF. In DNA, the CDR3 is TGTGCCATCCGACCGGGACAGGGCTACACCGGGGAGCTGTTTTTT.

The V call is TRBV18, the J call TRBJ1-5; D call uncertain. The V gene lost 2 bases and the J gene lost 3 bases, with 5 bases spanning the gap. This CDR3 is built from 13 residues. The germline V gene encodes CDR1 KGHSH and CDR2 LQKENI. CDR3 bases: TGTGCCAGCTCACCAGGGAACAATCAGCCCCAGCATTTT. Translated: CASSPGNNQPQHF.

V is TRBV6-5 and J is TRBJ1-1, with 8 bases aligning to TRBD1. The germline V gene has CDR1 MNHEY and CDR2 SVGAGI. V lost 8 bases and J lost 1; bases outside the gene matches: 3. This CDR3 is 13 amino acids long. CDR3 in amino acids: CASAQGANTEAFF. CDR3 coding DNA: TGTGCCAGCGCCCAGGGGGCGAACACTGAAGCTTTCTTT.

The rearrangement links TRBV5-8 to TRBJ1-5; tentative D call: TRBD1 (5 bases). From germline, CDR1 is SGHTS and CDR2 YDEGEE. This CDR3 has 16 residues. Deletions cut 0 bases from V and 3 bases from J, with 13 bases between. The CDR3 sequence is CASSLAGGPYNQPQHF. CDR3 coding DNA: TGTGCCAGCAGCTTGGCCGGGGGACCCTACAATCAGCCCCAGCATTTT. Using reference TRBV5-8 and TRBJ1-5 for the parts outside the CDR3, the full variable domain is EAGVTQSPTHLIKTRGQQATLRCSPISGHTSVYWYQQALGLGLQFLLWYDEGEERNRGNFPPRFSGRQFPNYSSELNVNALELEDSALYLCASSLAGGPYNQPQHFGDGTRLSIL.

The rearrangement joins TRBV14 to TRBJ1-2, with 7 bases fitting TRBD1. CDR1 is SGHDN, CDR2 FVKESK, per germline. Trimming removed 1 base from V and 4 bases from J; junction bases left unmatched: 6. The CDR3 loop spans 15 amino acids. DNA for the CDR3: TGTGCCAGCAGCCAAGCGGGGACAGTCCTCTATGGCTACACCTTC. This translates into CASSQAGTVLYGYTF.

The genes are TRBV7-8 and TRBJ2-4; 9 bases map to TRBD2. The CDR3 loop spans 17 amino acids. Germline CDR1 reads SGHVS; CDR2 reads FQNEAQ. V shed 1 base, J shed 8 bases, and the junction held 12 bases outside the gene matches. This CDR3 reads CASSLGSAGGLADIQYF. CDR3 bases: TGTGCCAGCAGCTTAGGTTCGGCGGGGGGGCTTGCGGACATTCAGTACTTC.

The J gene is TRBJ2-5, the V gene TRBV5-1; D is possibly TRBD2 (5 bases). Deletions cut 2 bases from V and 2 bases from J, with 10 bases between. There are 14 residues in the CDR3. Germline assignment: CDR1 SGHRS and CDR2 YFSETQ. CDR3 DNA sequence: TGCGCCAGCAGCTTCGGGCTAGCACAAGAGACCCAGTACTTC. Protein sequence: CASSFGLAQETQYF. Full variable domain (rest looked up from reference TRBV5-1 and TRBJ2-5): KAGVTQTPRYLIKTRGQQVTLSCSPISGHRSVSWYQQTPGQGLQFLFEYFSETQRNKGNFPGRFSGRQFSNSRSEMNVSTLELGDSALYLCASSFGLAQETQYFGPGTRLLVL.

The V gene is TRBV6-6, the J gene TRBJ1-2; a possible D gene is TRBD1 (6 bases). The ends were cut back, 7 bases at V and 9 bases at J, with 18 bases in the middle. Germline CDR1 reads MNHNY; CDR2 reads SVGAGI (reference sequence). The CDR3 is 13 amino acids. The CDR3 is CASTSGTPLSYTF. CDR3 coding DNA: TGTGCCAGCACGTCCGGGACACCCTTAAGCTACACCTTC.

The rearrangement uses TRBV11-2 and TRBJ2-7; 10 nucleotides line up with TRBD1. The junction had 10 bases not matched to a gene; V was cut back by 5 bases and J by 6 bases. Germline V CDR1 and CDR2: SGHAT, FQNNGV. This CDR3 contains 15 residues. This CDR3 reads CASSPSRDRGGEQYF. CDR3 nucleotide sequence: TGTGCCAGCAGCCCTTCCCGGGACAGGGGCGGCGAGCAGTACTTC.